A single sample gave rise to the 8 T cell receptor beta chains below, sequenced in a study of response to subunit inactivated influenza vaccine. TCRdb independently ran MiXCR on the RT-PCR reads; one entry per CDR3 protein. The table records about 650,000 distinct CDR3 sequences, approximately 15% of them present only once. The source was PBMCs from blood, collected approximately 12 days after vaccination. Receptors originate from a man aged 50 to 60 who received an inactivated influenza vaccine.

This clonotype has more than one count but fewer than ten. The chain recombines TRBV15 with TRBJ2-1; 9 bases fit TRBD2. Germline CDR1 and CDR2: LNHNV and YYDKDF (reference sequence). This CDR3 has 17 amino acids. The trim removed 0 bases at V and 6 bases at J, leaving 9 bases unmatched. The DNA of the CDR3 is TGTGCCACCAGCAGAGATTGGGGCGGGGGGGCTCTCAATGAGCAGTTCTTC. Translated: CATSRDWGGGALNEQFF.

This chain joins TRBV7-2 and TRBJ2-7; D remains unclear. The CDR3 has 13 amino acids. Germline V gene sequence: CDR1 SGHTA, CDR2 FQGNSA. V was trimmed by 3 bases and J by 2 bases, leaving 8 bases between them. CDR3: CASSFGVAYEQYF. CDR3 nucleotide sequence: TGTGCCAGCAGCTTCGGCGTCGCCTACGAGCAGTACTTC.

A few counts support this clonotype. CDR3 nucleotide sequence: TGTGCCAGCAGTGTTACGGGATCACCCCTCCACTTT. Protein sequence: CASSVTGSPLHF. V usage is TRBV25-1 and J usage is TRBJ1-6; no firm D call. Trimming stripped 4 bases from V and 10 bases from J, with 8 bases between. Germline values: CDR1 MGHDK, CDR2 SYGVNS. The CDR3 contains 12 residues.

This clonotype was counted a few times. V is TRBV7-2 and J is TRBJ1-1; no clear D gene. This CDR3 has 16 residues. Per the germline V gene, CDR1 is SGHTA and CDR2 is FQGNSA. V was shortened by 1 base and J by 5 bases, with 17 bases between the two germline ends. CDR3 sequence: CASSLEGSRRSTEAFF. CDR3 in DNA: TGTGCCAGCAGCTTAGAAGGGTCCCGGAGGTCTACTGAAGCTTTCTTT.

CDR3 in amino acids: CASSRNTGTSLYEQYF. The CDR3 nucleotides read TGTGCCAGCAGCCGAAACACCGGGACTAGCCTCTACGAGCAGTACTTC. The chain carries TRBV6-2 or TRBV6-3 and TRBJ2-7; TRBD2 agrees at 9 bases. With V trimmed by 6 bases and J by 3 bases, 12 bases remained unmatched. CDR1 and CDR2 from the germline V gene are MNHEY and SVGEGT. This CDR3 spans 16 amino acids.

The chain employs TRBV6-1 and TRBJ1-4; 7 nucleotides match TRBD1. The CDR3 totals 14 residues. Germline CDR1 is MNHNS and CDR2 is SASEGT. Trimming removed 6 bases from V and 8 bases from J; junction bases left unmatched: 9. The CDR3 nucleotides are TGTGCCAGCAGCGGACAGGCGGTTGGCGAAAAACTGTTTTTT. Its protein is CASSGQAVGEKLFF.

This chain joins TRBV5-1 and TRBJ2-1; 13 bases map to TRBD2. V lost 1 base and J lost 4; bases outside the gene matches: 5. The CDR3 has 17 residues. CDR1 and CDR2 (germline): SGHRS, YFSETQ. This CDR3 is CASSLTSGRVFYNEQFF. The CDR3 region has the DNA TGCGCCAGCAGCTTGACTAGCGGGAGGGTATTTTACAATGAGCAGTTCTTC.

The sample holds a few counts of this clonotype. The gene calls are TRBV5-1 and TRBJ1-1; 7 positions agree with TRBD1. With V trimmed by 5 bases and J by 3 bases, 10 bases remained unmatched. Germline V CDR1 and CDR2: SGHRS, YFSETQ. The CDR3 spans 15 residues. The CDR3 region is CASSYARQGDTEAFF. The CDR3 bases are TGCGCCAGCAGTTACGCCCGGCAGGGGGACACTGAAGCTTTCTTT.